These 8 T cell receptor beta chains came from one sample sequenced in a study of blood T cell repertoires in COVID-19. The table came from immunoSEQ multiplex PCR; TCRdb's copy has only in-frame clones and leaves some out. This sample carries over 200,000 clones, around 88% of them seen once, and the ten largest clones take around 1.5%. Sequenced material: peripheral blood. These receptors were taken from a man aged 18 to 30 with active or convalescent COVID-19.

This clone was counted once. The chain links TRBV6-5 to TRBJ2-7; D is possibly TRBD2 (6 bases). The V and J ends lost 2 bases and 2 bases respectively, with 10 bases between them. From germline, CDR1 is MNHEY and CDR2 SVGAGI. The CDR3 runs 14 residues. The CDR3: CASSYGTGTYEQYF. In DNA form, the CDR3 reads TGTGCCAGCAGTTACGGGACTGGGACCTACGAGCAGTACTTC.

The chain joins TRBV7-9 to TRBJ1-1; 8 positions match TRBD1. The J segment lost 4 bases and the V segment lost 3 bases, leaving 7 bases of the junction unmatched. Germline CDR1 is SEHNR and CDR2 is FQNEAQ (reference sequence). This CDR3 contains 15 residues. The CDR3 region has the DNA TGTGCCAGCAGCTTGGGATGGGACAGGACCACTGAAGCTTTCTTT. Encoded protein: CASSLGWDRTTEAFF.

V and J are TRBV5-8 and TRBJ1-1, with 12 positions matching TRBD1. V gave up 3 bases and J gave up 5 bases; unmatched junction bases: 5. The CDR3 consists of 15 residues. Germline CDR1 reads SGHTS; CDR2 reads YDEGEE. The CDR3 region has the DNA TGTGCCAGCAGCTCCGGGACAGGGGGCGAAACTGAAGCTTTCTTT. It is translated as CASSSGTGGETEAFF. Full variable domain (outside the CDR3, taken from reference TRBV5-8 and TRBJ1-1): EAGVTQSPTHLIKTRGQQATLRCSPISGHTSVYWYQQALGLGLQFLLWYDEGEERNRGNFPPRFSGRQFPNYSSELNVNALELEDSALYLCASSSGTGGETEAFFGQGTRLTVV.

J is TRBJ1-5 and V is TRBV11-2; weak D call: TRBD1 (5 bases). With 5 bases removed from V and 0 bases from J, the gap between germline ends came to 14 bases. This CDR3 region has 16 residues. Germline V lookup: CDR1 SGHAT, CDR2 FQNNGV. The CDR3 sequence is CASSPGGAYSNQPQHF. The CDR3 nucleotides read TGTGCCAGCAGCCCAGGAGGGGCCTATAGCAATCAGCCCCAGCATTTT. Using reference TRBV11-2 and TRBJ1-5 for the parts outside the CDR3, the full variable domain is EAGVAQSPRYKIIEKRQSVAFWCNPISGHATLYWYQQILGQGPKLLIQFQNNGVVDDSQLPKDRFSAERLKGVDSTLKIQPAKLEDSAVYLCASSPGGAYSNQPQHFGDGTRLSIL.

The chain carries TRBV5-6 and TRBJ1-2; D may be TRBD1 (6 bases). Trimming left V 4 bases short and J 13 bases short, with 17 bases between. The length of the CDR3 is 12 residues. Germline CDR1 is SGHDT and CDR2 is YYEEEE. Written as DNA, the CDR3 is TGTGCCAGCAGCCCGTACAGGGCGGCGTCCACCTTC. This sequence encodes CASSPYRAASTF.

The chain recombines TRBV7-2 with TRBJ1-2; D gene ambiguous. Trimming removed 5 bases at V and 1 base at J, with 11 bases between. The CDR3 has 14 residues. Germline assignment: CDR1 SGHTA and CDR2 FQGNSA. CDR3 amino acids: CASSRWQDNYGYTF. In nucleotides, the CDR3 is TGTGCCAGCAGCCGTTGGCAGGATAACTATGGCTACACCTTC.

V and J are TRBV28 and TRBJ2-1; 7 nucleotides agree with TRBD2. After removal of 7 bases from V and 6 bases from J, the junction contained 9 bases not matched to a gene. This CDR3 is 14 amino acids long. Germline-derived CDR1 and CDR2 are MDHEN and SYDVKM. CDR3 loop: CASNGAGVSNEQFF. The CDR3 DNA is TGTGCCAGCAATGGGGCGGGAGTTTCCAATGAGCAGTTCTTC.

The rearrangement uses TRBV9 and TRBJ2-1, with 12 bases that match TRBD2. This CDR3 comprises 14 residues. The trim removed 3 bases at V and 10 bases at J, leaving 5 bases unmatched. CDR1 is SGDLS and CDR2 is YYNGEE in the germline V gene. The CDR3 region has the DNA TGTGCCAGCAGCGCCTTGACTAGCGGGAGAGAGCAGTTCTTC. Translating it yields CASSALTSGREQFF.